The entry below gives a single T cell receptor beta chain sequence along with its context. No antigen is known for it. The CDR3 is 16 amino acids. J gave up 1 base and V 4 bases, and 6 bases lay outside the gene matches. CDR1 is MDHEN and CDR2 is SYDVKM in the germline V gene. The data stem from a study of post-analysis software for immune sequencing data. cDNA libraries of TCR beta carried unique molecular identifiers. One entry per CDR3 protein, called by TCRdb with MiXCR from the PCR reads. The sample holds 450,000 or so distinct CDR3 sequences, under 55% seen once. Study findings and constraints: Batch-matched samples strongly co-clustered by F measure. Those with multiple sclerosis, the patient group, showed significantly lower normalized Chao1 diversity than controls. Five or six TRBV segments, TRBV5-6, TRBV5-1 and TRBV20-1 among them, were found more frequent in patients than controls.

V and J are TRBV28 and TRBJ2-3; 9 bases match TRBD1. The receptor's source is a girl between 10 and 17 years old with multiple sclerosis. Input material: blood. The chain's CDR3 is CASSYTGGAGTDTQYF. As DNA, the CDR3 is TGTGCCAGCAGTTACACAGGGGGCGCAGGCACAGATACGCAGTATTTT.